This T cell receptor beta chain is drawn from a study of shared clonotypes between healthy human individuals. Study-wide points: Memory subsets generally showed smaller estimated richness than naive subsets did.

CDR3 length: 17 residues. Losses at the gene ends were 5 bases for V and 3 bases for J; bases not matched to a gene: 6. CDR1 is SGHAT and CDR2 is FQDESV in the germline V gene (reference sequence). A remark on this clone: Its matching antigen is unknown.

The naive CD8 subset, CD45RO-negative cells positively selected for CCR7, excluded terminally differentiated effector memory CD45RA+ cells. At a deep level, the assay was run. The assay was immunoSEQ multiplex PCR, and TCRdb's table has in-frame clones only and misses some. The repertoire holds roughly 770,000 clones, with 96% as singletons. The material sequenced was naive CD8+ T cells sorted from blood. The V gene is TRBV11-1, the J gene TRBJ2-3, with 15 bases lining up with TRBD2. The sequence derives from a man aged 30 to 39 in good health. For the CDR3, the DNA is TGTGCCAGCAGCACCTGGACTAGCGGGAGGGAGACAGATACGCAGTATTTT. Its translation: CASSTWTSGRETDTQYF. Full variable domain (missing parts from reference TRBV11-1 and TRBJ2-3): EAEVAQSPRYKITEKSQAVAFWCDPISGHATLYWYRQILGQGPELLVQFQDESVVDDSQLPKDRFSAERLKGVDSTLKIQPAELGDSAMYLCASSTWTSGRETDTQYFGPGTRLTVL.